This T cell receptor beta chain is from a study of T-cell memory formation after mild COVID-19. Findings and caveats of the study: Cross-reactive memory seemingly joined, as some responding clones were found in pre-infection memory. Those CD4+ clones that contracted were mainly in CM and EM (CD8+ ones in EMRA). Clones shrinking between day 15 and 85 showed a balanced CD4/CD8 split, and those that grew later tilted toward CD4+.

Trimming took 5 bases from V and 5 from J, leaving 15 bases between them. CDR3 length: 14 residues. This clonotype turned up a few times. Its specificity is unknown. Constant-segment-primed 5'RACE gave TCR alpha and TCR beta cDNA libraries with sample barcodes and UMIs. TCRdb reprocessed the 5' RACE reads with MiXCR, giving one entry per CDR3 protein. This sample has about 350,000 distinct CDR3 sequences, with roughly 13% found just once. V gene TRBV12-3 or TRBV12-4 combines with J gene TRBJ2-5; D is uncertain. The specimen sequenced was PBMCs or a T cell subset sorted from them (not recorded which). The TCR originated in a man younger than 35 who had mild COVID-19 (a few samples of this study predate the infection). Cell type and time point are not known. DNA of the CDR3: TGTGCCAGCAGTCTCATAGGCATCGAGGAGACCCAGTACTTC. Translating it yields CASSLIGIEETQYF.